These 19 T cell receptor beta chains came from one sample sequenced in a study of T cell responses to AZD1222 COVID-19 vaccine. TCRdb's table, derived via immunoSEQ multiplex PCR, lists solely in-frame clones and lacks some. Altogether about 56,000 clones are present, approximately 88% being singletons, with the ten largest covering about 15%. The starting material was peripheral blood, obtained on day 0 of AZD1222 vaccination. The receptors derive from an adult in good health.

The chain carries TRBV19 and TRBJ1-4; D is possibly TRBD1 (5 bases). This CDR3 has 16 residues. V gave up 3 bases and J gave up 2 bases, with 13 bases separating them. Germline V lookup: CDR1 LNHDA, CDR2 SQIVND (reference sequence). CDR3 DNA sequence: TGTGCCAGTAGTATCCCAGCGGGGGTGACTAATGAAAAACTGTTTTTT. This encodes CASSIPAGVTNEKLFF.

The V call is TRBV2, the J call TRBJ2-3, with D perhaps TRBD2 (6 bases). The germline gives CDR1 SNHLY, CDR2 FYNNEI. CDR3 length equals 15 residues. Trimming removed 6 bases from V and 0 bases from J, with 13 bases in between. CDR3 sequence reads: CASRKRVTSTDTQYF. The CDR3 DNA follows: TGTGCCAGCAGAAAGCGGGTCACTAGCACAGATACGCAGTATTTT.

The chain recombines TRBV5-1 with TRBJ1-3, with D possibly matching TRBD1 (5 bases). Germline V gene data show CDR1 as SGHRS and CDR2 as YFSETQ. This CDR3 is built from 16 residues. V gave up 3 bases and J gave up 0 bases, with 13 bases separating them. The CDR3 DNA is TGCGCCAGCAGCTCAAATCCGGGACTCTCTGGAAACACCATATATTTT. It yields the protein CASSSNPGLSGNTIYF.

The chain joins TRBV30 to TRBJ2-7; tentatively, D is TRBD1 (5 bases). The CDR3 covers 16 residues. V lost 0 bases and J lost 7, with 22 bases in between. Germline loops: CDR1 GTSNPN, CDR2 SVGIG (reference sequence). In nucleotides, the CDR3 is TGTGCCTGGAGTGTATGGGGCTCAGGACAACGAAAAGAGCAGTACTTC. This codes for CAWSVWGSGQRKEQYF. Combining the CDR3 with reference TRBV30 and TRBJ2-7 gives the whole variable domain SQTIHQWPATLVQPVGSPLSLECTVEGTSNPNLYWYRQAAGRGLQLLFYSVGIGQISSEVPQNLSASRPQDRQFILSSKKLLLSDSGFYLCAWSVWGSGQRKEQYFGPGTRLTVT.

The V and J genes are TRBV24-1 and TRBJ1-5, with TRBD1 as a possible D gene (5 bases). Trimming pared 4 bases from V and 2 bases from J, leaving 11 bases between. CDR1 is KGHDR, CDR2 SFDVKD, per germline. The CDR3 has 15 residues. In DNA, the CDR3 is TGTGCCACCAGTGAGGCGGGACGAGGCAATCAGCCCCAGCATTTT. Protein product: CATSEAGRGNQPQHF.

The chain combines TRBV11-1 with TRBJ1-1, with 8 bases that match TRBD1. The CDR3 sequence is 15 residues long. Germline CDR1 SGHAT, CDR2 FQDESV (reference sequence). The J segment lost 3 bases and the V segment lost 5 bases, leaving 8 bases of the junction unmatched. This chain's CDR3 is CASSARQGKDTEAFF. CDR3 nucleotide sequence: TGTGCCAGCAGCGCACGACAGGGGAAGGACACTGAAGCTTTCTTT.

This clone was observed a single time. V and J are TRBV5-1 and TRBJ2-1; D is ambiguous. Germline CDR1 is SGHRS and CDR2 is YFSETQ. V was cut by 1 base and J by 0 bases, with 11 bases left in between. The CDR3 has 16 amino acids. CDR3 nucleotide sequence: TGCGCCAGCAGCTTGCGTACGGCCAGCTCCTACAATGAGCAGTTCTTC. It translates to CASSLRTASSYNEQFF.

This clone came up many times. The V gene is TRBV6-5, the J gene TRBJ2-7; 13 nucleotides agree with TRBD2. Germline lookup yields CDR1 MNHEY and CDR2 SVGAGI. This CDR3 comprises 15 residues. The J segment lost 5 bases and the V segment lost 6 bases, leaving 7 bases of the junction unmatched. The CDR3 DNA reads as TGTGCCAGCAGAGGATGGACTAGCGGGAGAAACGAGCAGTACTTC. Encoded protein: CASRGWTSGRNEQYF.

DNA of the CDR3: TGTGCCAGTAGTATCCAGGGGTGGAGCACTGAAGCTTTCTTT. This sequence encodes CASSIQGWSTEAFF. The chain links TRBV19 to TRBJ1-1, with a tentative D call TRBD1 (6 bases). Trimming shortened V by 3 bases and J by 4 bases, and 12 bases separated the two germline ends. The CDR3 has 14 residues. CDR1 is LNHDA, CDR2 SQIVND, per germline (reference sequence).

This clone was seen a single time. The CDR3 is CASSYDRGLGAFF. CDR3 coding DNA: TGTGCCAGCAGTTACGACAGGGGGCTCGGAGCTTTCTTT. The rearrangement links TRBV6-6 to TRBJ1-1; 10 bases match TRBD1. V shed 2 bases and J 10 bases; nucleotides not matched to a gene: 4. Per the germline V gene, CDR1 is MNHNY and CDR2 is SVGAGI (reference sequence). This CDR3 has 13 amino acids.

The chain couples TRBV30 to TRBJ2-7, with 12 positions matching TRBD2. Trimming at V came to 0 bases and at J to 2 bases, leaving 2 bases not matched to a gene. CDR3 length: 15 residues. CDR1 is GTSNPN, CDR2 SVGIG, per germline (reference sequence). CDR3 protein: CAWSVRTSGAYEQYF. CDR3 nucleotide sequence: TGTGCCTGGAGTGTAAGGACTAGCGGGGCCTACGAGCAGTACTTC.

There are a few counts of this clone. V usage is TRBV12-3 or TRBV12-4 and J usage is TRBJ1-1, with a weak D call TRBD1 (5 bases). V was shortened by 7 bases and J by 8 bases, with 17 bases between the two germline ends. CDR3 length: 13 amino acids. CDR3 protein: CASTLTDTEEAFF. The CDR3 DNA follows: TGTGCCAGCACCCTTACGGACACCGAGGAAGCTTTCTTT.

V is TRBV4-1 and J is TRBJ2-3, with D unresolved. Trimming removed 3 bases at V and 4 bases at J, with 20 bases between. Germline CDR1 reads MGHRA; CDR2 reads YSYEKL. The length of the CDR3 is 17 residues. The CDR3 nucleotides are TGCGCCAGCAGCCAGGTTTTTGACACATCGGTCCCAGATACGCAGTATTTT. It yields the protein CASSQVFDTSVPDTQYF.

The chain has TRBV6-5 and TRBJ2-7, with TRBD1 identical over 11 bases. After removal of 2 bases from V and 2 bases from J, the junction contained 5 bases not matched to a gene. This CDR3 is built from 16 residues. CDR1 and CDR2 from the germline V gene are MNHEY and SVGAGI. This CDR3 is CASSYSRDRGAYEQYF. CDR3 DNA sequence: TGTGCCAGCAGTTACAGCCGGGACAGGGGGGCCTACGAGCAGTACTTC.

This sequence joins TRBV13 and TRBJ2-2; D is unclear. The germline CDR1 and CDR2 sequences are PRHDT and FYEKMQ (reference sequence). CDR3 size: 14 residues. V was clipped by 5 bases and J by 5 bases, with 12 bases between them. CDR3 protein: CASSPVSRTGELFF. DNA for the CDR3: TGTGCCAGCAGCCCCGTTTCTCGGACCGGGGAGCTGTTTTTT.

This clone was picked up one time. The chain links TRBV3-1 (or the pseudogene TRBV3-2) to TRBJ2-3; tentatively, D is TRBD2 (5 bases). CDR3 length equals 15 residues. CDR1 is LGHDT and CDR2 is YNNKEL in the germline V gene (reference sequence). With 0 bases removed from V and 6 bases from J, the gap between germline ends came to 13 bases. This chain's CDR3 is CASSQDSGLWDTQYF. The CDR3 DNA reads as TGTGCCAGCAGCCAAGATTCGGGATTGTGGGATACGCAGTATTTT.

The chain couples TRBV29-1 to TRBJ2-1; 8 nucleotides line up with TRBD2. V lost 4 bases to trimming and J lost 4 bases; unmatched junction nucleotides: 15. CDR1 is SQVTM, CDR2 ANQGSEA, per germline. The CDR3 runs to 17 residues. The DNA for the CDR3 is TGCAGCGTTGTCGCCCGGGGGGCTAGCGGGCCATACAATGAGCAGTTCTTC. This gives the protein CSVVARGASGPYNEQFF.

The chain recombines TRBV19 with TRBJ1-5; 7 positions match TRBD1. Per the germline V gene, CDR1 is LNHDA and CDR2 is SQIVND (reference sequence). V lost 5 bases, J lost 5 bases, and 18 bases stayed unmatched. The CDR3 has 18 residues. The CDR3: CASSSSRTGSLRDQPQHF. The CDR3, as DNA: TGTGCCAGTAGTTCAAGCCGGACAGGTAGTCTTCGTGATCAGCCCCAGCATTTT.

V is TRBV27 and J is TRBJ1-2; D remains unclear. This CDR3 is 13 amino acids long. Trimming left V 2 bases short and J 8 bases short, with 12 bases between. Germline assignment: CDR1 MNHEY and CDR2 SMNVEV (reference sequence). The chain's CDR3 is CASSLRGAFGYTF. The CDR3 DNA sequence: TGTGCCAGCAGTTTAAGAGGAGCTTTCGGCTACACCTTC.